This T cell receptor (beta chain) comes out of a study of siplizumab effects on memory and regulatory T cells. General study findings and limits: Siplizumab significantly decreased alloreactive sequences from unstimulated CD4+ memory cells. The average Treg-derived proportion among mappable alloreactive CD4+ clones was about 70% with siplizumab versus roughly 30% in controls. Few alloreactive clones mapped to unstimulated subsets.

As regards this clone: Its target is unknown.

Here immunoSEQ multiplex PCR was the method, and the copy in TCRdb shows in-frame clones only, minus some. This sample has 75,000 to 100,000 clones, with roughly 94% found just once. This CDR3 has 13 amino acids. V was pared by 4 bases and J by 5 bases, with 5 bases of the junction left unmatched. The germline gives CDR1 SGHRS, CDR2 YFSETQ. The receptor was derived from a human donor in good health. The V and J genes are TRBV5-1 and TRBJ2-7, with 8 bases identical to TRBD2. Input material: non-Treg CD4+ T cells sorted from blood. The CDR3 nucleotides are TGCGCCAGCAGCCCCCGGGGGGGGGACGAGCAGTACTTC. This translates into CASSPRGGDEQYF.